The T cell receptor (beta chain) under discussion was sequenced for a study of blood T cells in healthy people across ages (dated by TCRdb to about 2015). Some background on the complete study: In model experiments, template switching captured about one uniquely barcoded TCR beta cDNA molecule for every two T cells. Age-related changes in TCR beta repertoire diversity were measured in the study by deep sequencing normalized with unique cDNA molecular identifiers. Donors were grouped into four age groups: young (average roughly 17 years), middle-aged (roughly 37), aged (over 55) and long-lived (82). To avoid experimental bias, donors of different ages were spread randomly across the sequencing lanes. Using the same blood draw, the study looked at two additional independent replicas of 1 million unique cDNA reads for two donors, one aged 18 to 30 and the other aged 80 or older. Study-wide conclusions, independent of this receptor: Observed TCR beta diversity per million T cells fell roughly linearly with age, and a significant reduction was already apparent by age roughly 40. Compared with the aged group, the long-lived group had more naive CD4+ T cells, fewer expanded clones and increased TCR diversity, a pattern suggesting age selection. Estimates of total diversity based on one million sequenced T cells were regarded as lower bounds and as underestimates. Because donor CMV infection status was unknown, age-related changes in expanded clonotypes were potentially confounded. Conclusive comparison of naive and antigen-experienced compartments was prevented by the profiling of bulk unsorted PBMCs. Observed TCR beta diversity correlated strongly with the percentage of naive T cells measured by flow cytometry.

In the germline V gene, CDR1 corresponds to KGHDR and CDR2 to SFDVKD. V drops 4 bases and J drops 4 bases, leaving 4 bases in between. From the cysteine up to the phenylalanine, the CDR3 has a length of 11 residues. Solely the CDR3 DNA is kept, with 33 bases framed from the first base. As regards this clonotype: Its recognized antigen is unknown. One base away there is no much larger clone; base qualities are not given.

Receptor libraries were prepared by 5' RACE. The run used an Illumina HiSeq 2500. A second PCR of roughly 7 to 12 cycles was performed with a sample-barcoded 5' primer and a J-beta primer mix. Each TCR beta cDNA molecule received a unique molecular identifier from a template-switch 5' adaptor carrying 12 random nucleotides. Each sample yielded at least 3 million CDR3-containing paired-end reads. First-strand cDNA synthesis was performed from all RNA using the Mint cDNA synthesis kit, with priming by a TRBC-specific oligonucleotide. Following uracil-DNA glycosylase treatment, all cDNA underwent a first 18-cycle PCR with the universal primers M1SS and BC2_uni_R. The original methods were these. Normalization of each sample was performed by random selection of 1 million high-quality reads, each carrying a distinct molecular identifier. Reads sharing molecular identifiers were discarded rather than binned into consensus sequences. CDR3 identification, clonotype clustering and error correction used MiTCR with a Q25 quality threshold and the strictest error-elimination algorithm. Lower-bound total TCR beta diversity was estimated with a nonparametric unseen species model using Euler transformation. Through fastp at Q25 and MiXCR, TCRdb rebuilt clones from the public reads, retaining in-frame beta chains. One record per CDR3 amino acid sequence lists the most common genes and DNA. Clone size and V and J calls follow TCRdb, not the original study. This sample has about 800,000 distinct CDR3 sequences in its table, and 55% to 70% of those were observed once. The top ten constitute about 20% of the sample.

Systemically healthy Caucasian individuals from Russia, 39 in total and aged about 6 to 95 years, were included as donors. Each donor gave roughly 11 milliliters of peripheral blood, drawn into EDTA-treated Vacutainer tubes. Ficoll-Paque density-gradient centrifugation was used to isolate PBMCs, with at least 7 million per sample. Trizol reagent was used to extract total RNA from PBMCs, with at least 6 micrograms per sample. Naive CD45RAhigh/CD27high T cell percentages were measured by flow cytometry on a PBMC aliquot from every donor. Sequenced: blood. The V and J genes are TRBV24-1 and TRBJ2-7, with the D gene call left open. The clonotype was recovered from a man under 40 in good health. The CDR3 protein: CATSDGYEQYF. The nucleotides are TGTGCCACCAGTGACGGGTACGAGCAGTACTTC.